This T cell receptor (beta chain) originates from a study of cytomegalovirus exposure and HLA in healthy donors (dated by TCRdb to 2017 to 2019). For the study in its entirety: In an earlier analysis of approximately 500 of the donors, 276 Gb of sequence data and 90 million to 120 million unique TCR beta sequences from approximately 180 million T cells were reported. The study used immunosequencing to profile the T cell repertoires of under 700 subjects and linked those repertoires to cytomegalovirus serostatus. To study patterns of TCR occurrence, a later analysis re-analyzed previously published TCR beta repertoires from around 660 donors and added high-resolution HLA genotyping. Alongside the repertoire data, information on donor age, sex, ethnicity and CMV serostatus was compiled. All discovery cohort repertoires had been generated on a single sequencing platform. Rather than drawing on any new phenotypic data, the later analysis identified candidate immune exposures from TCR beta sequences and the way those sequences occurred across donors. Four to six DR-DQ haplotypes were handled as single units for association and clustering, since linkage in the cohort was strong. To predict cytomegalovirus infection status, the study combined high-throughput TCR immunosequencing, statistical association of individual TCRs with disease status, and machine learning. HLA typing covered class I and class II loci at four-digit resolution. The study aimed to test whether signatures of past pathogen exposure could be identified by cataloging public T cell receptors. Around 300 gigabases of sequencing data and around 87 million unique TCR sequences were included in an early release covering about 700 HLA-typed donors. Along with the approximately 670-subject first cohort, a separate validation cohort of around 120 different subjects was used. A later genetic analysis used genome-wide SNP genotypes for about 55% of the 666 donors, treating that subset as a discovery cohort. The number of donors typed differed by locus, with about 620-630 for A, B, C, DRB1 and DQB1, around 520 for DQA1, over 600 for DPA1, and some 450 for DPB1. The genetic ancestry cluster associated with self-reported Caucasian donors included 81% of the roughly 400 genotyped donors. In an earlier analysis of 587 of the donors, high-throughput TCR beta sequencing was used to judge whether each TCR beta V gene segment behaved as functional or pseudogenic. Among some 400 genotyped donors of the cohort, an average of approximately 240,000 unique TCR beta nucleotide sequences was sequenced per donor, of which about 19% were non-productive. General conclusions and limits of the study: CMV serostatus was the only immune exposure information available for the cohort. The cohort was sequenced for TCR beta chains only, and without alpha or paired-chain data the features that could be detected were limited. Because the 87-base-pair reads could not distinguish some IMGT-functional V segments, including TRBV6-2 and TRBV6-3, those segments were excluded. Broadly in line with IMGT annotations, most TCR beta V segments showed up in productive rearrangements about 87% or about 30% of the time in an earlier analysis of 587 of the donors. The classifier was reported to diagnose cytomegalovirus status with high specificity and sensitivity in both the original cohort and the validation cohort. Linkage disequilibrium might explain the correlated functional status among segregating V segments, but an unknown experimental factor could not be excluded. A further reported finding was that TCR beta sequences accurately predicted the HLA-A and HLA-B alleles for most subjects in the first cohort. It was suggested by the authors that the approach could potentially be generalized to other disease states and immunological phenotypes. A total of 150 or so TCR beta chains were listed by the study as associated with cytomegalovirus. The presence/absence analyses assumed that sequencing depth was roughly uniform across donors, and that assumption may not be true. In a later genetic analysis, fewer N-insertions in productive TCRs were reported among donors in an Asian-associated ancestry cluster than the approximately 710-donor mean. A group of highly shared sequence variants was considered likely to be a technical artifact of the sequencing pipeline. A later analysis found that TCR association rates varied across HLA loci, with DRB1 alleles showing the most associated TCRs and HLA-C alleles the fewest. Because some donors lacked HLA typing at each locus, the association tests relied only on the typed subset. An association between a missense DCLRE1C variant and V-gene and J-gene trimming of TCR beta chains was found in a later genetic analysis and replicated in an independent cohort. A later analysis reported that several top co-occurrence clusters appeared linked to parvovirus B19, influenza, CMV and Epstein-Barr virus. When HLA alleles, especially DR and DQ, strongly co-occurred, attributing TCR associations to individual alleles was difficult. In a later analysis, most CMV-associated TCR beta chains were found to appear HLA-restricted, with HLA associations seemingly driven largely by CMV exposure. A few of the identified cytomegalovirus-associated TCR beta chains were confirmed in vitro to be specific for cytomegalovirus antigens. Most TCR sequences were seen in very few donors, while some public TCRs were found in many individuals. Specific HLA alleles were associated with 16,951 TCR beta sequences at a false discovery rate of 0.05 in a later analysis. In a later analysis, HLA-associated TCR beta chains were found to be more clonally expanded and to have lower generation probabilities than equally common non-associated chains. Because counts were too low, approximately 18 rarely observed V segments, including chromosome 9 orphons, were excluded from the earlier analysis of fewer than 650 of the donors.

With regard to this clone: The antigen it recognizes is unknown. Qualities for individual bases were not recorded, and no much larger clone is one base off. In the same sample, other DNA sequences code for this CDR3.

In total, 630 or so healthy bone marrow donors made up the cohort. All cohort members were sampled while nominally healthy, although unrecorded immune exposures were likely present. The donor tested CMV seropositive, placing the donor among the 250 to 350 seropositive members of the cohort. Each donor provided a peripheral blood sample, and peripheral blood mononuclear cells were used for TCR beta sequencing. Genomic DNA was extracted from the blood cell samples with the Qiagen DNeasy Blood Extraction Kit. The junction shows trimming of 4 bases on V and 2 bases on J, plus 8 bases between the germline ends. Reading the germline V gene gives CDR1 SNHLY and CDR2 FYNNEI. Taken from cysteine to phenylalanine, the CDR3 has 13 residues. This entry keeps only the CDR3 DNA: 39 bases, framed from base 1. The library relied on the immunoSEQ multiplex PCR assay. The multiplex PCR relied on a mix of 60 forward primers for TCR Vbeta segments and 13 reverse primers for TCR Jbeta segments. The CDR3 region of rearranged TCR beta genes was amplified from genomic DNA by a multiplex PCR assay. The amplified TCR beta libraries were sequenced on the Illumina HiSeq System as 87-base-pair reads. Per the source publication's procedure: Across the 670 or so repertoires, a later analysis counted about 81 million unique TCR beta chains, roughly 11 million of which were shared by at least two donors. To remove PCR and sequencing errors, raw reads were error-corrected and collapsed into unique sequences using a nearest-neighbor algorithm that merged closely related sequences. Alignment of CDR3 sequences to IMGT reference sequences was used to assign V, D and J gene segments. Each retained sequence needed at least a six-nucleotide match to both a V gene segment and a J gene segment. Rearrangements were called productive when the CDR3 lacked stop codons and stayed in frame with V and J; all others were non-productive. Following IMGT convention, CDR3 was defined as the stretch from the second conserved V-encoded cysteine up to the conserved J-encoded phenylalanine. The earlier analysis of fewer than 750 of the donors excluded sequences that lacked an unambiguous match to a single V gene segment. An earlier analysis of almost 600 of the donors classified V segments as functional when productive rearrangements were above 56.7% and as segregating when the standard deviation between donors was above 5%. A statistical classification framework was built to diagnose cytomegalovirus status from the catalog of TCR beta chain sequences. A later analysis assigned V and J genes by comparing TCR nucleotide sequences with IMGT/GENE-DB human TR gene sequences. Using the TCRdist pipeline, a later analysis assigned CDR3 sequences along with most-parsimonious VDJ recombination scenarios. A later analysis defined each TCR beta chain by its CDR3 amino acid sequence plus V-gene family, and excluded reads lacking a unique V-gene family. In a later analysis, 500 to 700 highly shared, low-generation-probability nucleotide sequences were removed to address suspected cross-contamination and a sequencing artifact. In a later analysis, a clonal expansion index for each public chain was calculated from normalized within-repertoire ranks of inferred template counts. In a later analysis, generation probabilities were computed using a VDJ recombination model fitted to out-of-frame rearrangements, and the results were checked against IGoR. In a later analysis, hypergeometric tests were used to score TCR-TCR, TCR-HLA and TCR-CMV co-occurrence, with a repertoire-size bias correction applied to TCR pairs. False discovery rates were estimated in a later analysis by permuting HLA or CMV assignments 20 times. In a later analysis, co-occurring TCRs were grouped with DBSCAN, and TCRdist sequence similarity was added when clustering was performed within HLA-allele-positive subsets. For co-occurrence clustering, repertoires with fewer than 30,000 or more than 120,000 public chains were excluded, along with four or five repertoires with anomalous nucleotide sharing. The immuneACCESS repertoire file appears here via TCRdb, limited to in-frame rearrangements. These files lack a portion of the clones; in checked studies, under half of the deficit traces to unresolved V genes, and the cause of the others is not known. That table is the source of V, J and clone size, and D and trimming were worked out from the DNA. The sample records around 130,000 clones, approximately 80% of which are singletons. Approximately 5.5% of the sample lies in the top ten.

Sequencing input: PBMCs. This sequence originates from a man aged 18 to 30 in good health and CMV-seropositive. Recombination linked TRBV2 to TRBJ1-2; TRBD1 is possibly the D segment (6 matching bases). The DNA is TGTGCCAGCAGTGGAACAGGGAACTATGGCTACACCTTC. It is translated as CASSGTGNYGYTF.